A selection of T cell receptor beta chains follows, all from one sample in a study of long-term antiretroviral therapy in people with HIV. This table comes from immunoSEQ multiplex PCR, and its TCRdb copy is limited to in-frame clones, with some not included. The sample includes tens of thousands of clones, roughly 80% of them seen just once. The sample consisted of unsorted PBMCs, taken 0.4 years after starting antiretroviral therapy. Receptors were obtained from a man over 45 with HIV. CDR3s include the opening cysteine and the closing phenylalanine or tryptophan. The order of the fields is V gene, clone size, D gene, CDR3 length, J gene, CDR3 protein, CDR3 DNA. D genes are given only for firm matches. Size is stated for part of the rows, as once, few or many counts, or as a class when the clone is expanded.

>TRBV6-5|-|-|13|TRBJ2-5
CASSYSPGKTQYF
TGTGCCAGCAGTTATAGTCCAGGGAAGACCCAGTACTTC
>TRBV7-2|-|TRBD1|15|TRBJ1-5
CASSFSTGRGQPQHF
TGTGCCAGCAGCTTCTCGACAGGGCGGGGACAGCCCCAGCATTTT
>TRBV11-2|-|TRBD1|14|TRBJ2-7
CASSWGTEAYEQYF
TGTGCCAGCAGCTGGGGGACAGAAGCCTACGAGCAGTACTTC
>TRBV6-5|-|TRBD1|15|TRBJ1-2
CASSSERDRDYGYTF
TGTGCCAGCAGTTCCGAACGGGACAGGGACTATGGCTACACCTTC
>TRBV27|-|-|13|TRBJ2-2
CASSFIGPGELFF
TGTGCCAGCAGTTTTATAGGGCCCGGGGAGCTGTTTTTT
>TRBV5-1|-|TRBD1|14|TRBJ2-7
CASSLQGLPYEQYF
TGCGCCAGCAGCTTACAGGGGTTACCCTACGAGCAGTACTTC
>TRBV9|-|-|17|TRBJ2-3
CASSPRGGASSTDTQYF
TGTGCCAGCAGCCCCCGCGGAGGGGCCTCTAGCACAGATACGCAGTATTTT
>TRBV5-6|-|-|16|TRBJ1-6
CASSLERGSYNSPLHF
TGTGCCAGCAGCTTGGAAAGGGGCTCCTATAATTCACCCCTCCACTTT
>TRBV29-1|-|-|11|TRBJ1-4
CSVVRREKLFF
TGCAGCGTTGTCCGCCGAGAAAAACTGTTTTTT
>TRBV2|-|TRBD2|14|TRBJ2-3
CASTLTSGADTQYF
TGTGCCAGCACCCTCACTAGCGGGGCAGATACGCAGTATTTT
>TRBV4-1|few|TRBD1|13|TRBJ1-2
CASSQTGDYGYTF
TGCGCCAGCAGCCAGACAGGGGACTATGGCTACACCTTC
>TRBV27|-|-|14|TRBJ2-3
CASSFPGSTDTQYF
TGTGCCAGCAGTTTTCCCGGGAGCACAGATACGCAGTATTTT
>TRBV6-5|-|-|14|TRBJ1-5
CASSARGGNQPQHF
TGTGCCAGCAGTGCCCGGGGGGGCAATCAGCCCCAGCATTTT
>TRBV10-3|-|TRBD2|11|TRBJ2-1
CASSGRNEQFF
TGTGCCAGCAGCGGGAGGAATGAGCAGTTCTTC
>TRBV6-5|-|-|13|TRBJ2-7
CASSYPGSYEQYF
TGTGCCAGCAGTTACCCGGGGTCCTACGAGCAGTACTTC
>TRBV6-5|-|-|13|TRBJ1-2
CASRDTSNYGYTF
TGTGCCAGCCGGGACACCTCTAACTATGGCTACACCTTC
>TRBV18|once|-|15|TRBJ1-1
CASSPQQTEYTEAFF
TGTGCCAGCTCACCACAACAAACAGAATACACTGAAGCTTTCTTT
>TRBV19|-|-|13|TRBJ2-7
CASSTGTDYEQYF
TGTGCCAGTAGTACCGGGACGGACTACGAGCAGTACTTC
>TRBV5-8|-|-|13|TRBJ1-1
CASSLVLNTEAFF
TGTGCCAGCAGCTTGGTATTGAACACTGAAGCTTTCTTT
>TRBV6-6|-|-|16|TRBJ1-3
CASTLGRQLSGNTIYF
TGTGCCAGCACCCTCGGGAGACAGCTGTCTGGAAACACCATATATTTT
>TRBV18|-|-|12|TRBJ1-1
CASSKTRTEAFF
TGTGCCAGCTCGAAGACTAGAACTGAAGCTTTCTTT
>TRBV4-3|-|-|12|TRBJ1-2
CASSQDWGGYTF
TGCGCCAGCAGCCAAGATTGGGGTGGCTACACCTTC
>TRBV4-1|-|-|15|TRBJ1-5
CASSQMGNSNQPQHF
TGCGCCAGCAGCCAAATGGGCAATAGCAATCAGCCCCAGCATTTT
>TRBV9|once|-|15|TRBJ2-3
CASSVGGWDTDTQYF
TGTGCCAGCAGCGTAGGGGGGTGGGACACAGATACGCAGTATTTT
>TRBV30|-|TRBD2|15|TRBJ2-3
CAWSVQGGGARTQYF
TGTGCCTGGAGTGTACAGGGCGGGGGGGCGAGGACGCAGTATTTT
>TRBV28|-|-|14|TRBJ2-7
CASRAGNRVYEQYF
TGTGCCAGCAGGGCGGGCAATCGGGTTTACGAGCAGTACTTC
>TRBV4-3|-|TRBD1|14|TRBJ2-7
CASSQGYRGREQYF
TGCGCCAGCAGCCAGGGGTACAGGGGGCGGGAGCAGTACTTC
>TRBV10-1|-|-|14|TRBJ2-3
CASSPILSTDTQYF
TGCGCCAGCAGCCCCATCCTAAGCACAGATACGCAGTATTTT
>TRBV9|large|TRBD1|15|TRBJ2-1
CASSVGDRLYNEQFF
TGTGCCAGCAGCGTAGGGGACAGACTATACAATGAGCAGTTCTTC
>TRBV7-6|-|TRBD1|16|TRBJ2-1
CASSAPSGTGHNEQFF
TGTGCCAGCAGCGCCCCTTCAGGGACAGGGCACAATGAGCAGTTCTTC
>TRBV9|-|-|13|TRBJ1-3
CASSSWPGNTIYF
TGTGCCAGCAGCTCGTGGCCTGGAAACACCATATATTTT
>TRBV30|-|TRBD1|15|TRBJ1-2
CAWSGQGAPPYGYTF
TGTGCCTGGAGTGGACAGGGGGCCCCCCCCTATGGCTACACCTTC
>TRBV29-1|-|-|16|TRBJ2-4
CSVEDQGSLAKNIQYF
TGCAGCGTTGAAGATCAGGGTTCCCTAGCCAAAAACATTCAGTACTTC
>TRBV21-1|-|-|13|TRBJ2-7
CASSADNRGEQYF
TGTGCCAGCAGCGCAGACAACAGGGGTGAGCAGTACTTC
>TRBV19|-|-|18|TRBJ2-7
CASSAPGLPSSRGYEQYF
TGTGCCAGTAGTGCACCGGGACTCCCATCGTCCCGGGGCTACGAGCAGTACTTC
>TRBV7-9|-|-|15|TRBJ2-2
CASSLGGSGTGELFF
TGTGCCAGCAGCTTAGGAGGTTCGGGCACCGGGGAGCTGTTTTTT
>TRBV7-3|-|-|18|TRBJ2-7
CASSPRAHMWGLSYEQYF
TGTGCCAGCAGCCCTAGGGCCCATATGTGGGGCCTATCCTACGAGCAGTACTTC
>TRBV4-2|-|-|15|TRBJ1-5
CASSQERRADQPQHF
TGTGCCAGCAGCCAAGAACGCAGGGCCGATCAGCCCCAGCATTTT
>TRBV4-1|-|TRBD2|14|TRBJ2-1
CASSQTSGGAEQFF
TGCGCCAGCAGCCAAACTAGCGGGGGAGCAGAGCAGTTCTTC
>TRBV6-5|-|-|14|TRBJ1-2
CASSYGGRDYGYTF
TGTGCCAGCAGTTACGGGGGTCGGGACTATGGCTACACCTTC
>TRBV6-5|-|-|12|TRBJ2-1
CASSSGYNEQFF
TGTGCCAGCAGTTCCGGGTACAATGAGCAGTTCTTC
>TRBV30|-|TRBD2|16|TRBJ2-2
CAWTAGGTRLSGELFF
TGTGCCTGGACGGCGGGGGGGACTAGGCTTTCCGGGGAGCTGTTTTTT
>TRBV6-5|-|-|14|TRBJ1-3
CASSDAFSGNTIYF
TGTGCCAGCAGTGACGCCTTCTCTGGAAACACCATATATTTT
>TRBV27|once|-|12|TRBJ2-2
CASTRGGGELFF
TGTGCCAGCACGAGGGGCGGAGGGGAGCTGTTTTTT
>TRBV4-3|-|TRBD1|15|TRBJ1-2
CASSPQGTGISGYTF
TGCGCCAGCAGCCCGCAAGGGACAGGGATCTCTGGCTACACCTTC
>TRBV6-5|few|-|14|TRBJ1-1
CASRIFPANTEAFF
TGTGCCAGCAGAATTTTTCCAGCGAACACTGAAGCTTTCTTT
>TRBV20-1|once|-|11|TRBJ1-2
CSASGQYGYTF
TGCAGTGCTAGCGGACAGTATGGCTACACCTTC